The clone carrying this TCR beta chain was seen once. Antigen unknown. CDR3 size: 17 residues. Looked up from germline, CDR1 is SGHTA and CDR2 is FQGNSA. This entry belongs to a study of vaccination and CD4 T cells after COVID-19. Study-level findings and limits: Convalescent patients' median share of reactive clones seen only post-vaccination was about 86%.

The Oncomine TCR Beta short-read assay sequenced DNA from cultured CD4+ T cells. A single record per CDR3 protein comes from TCRdb applying MiXCR to the PCR reads. The table has over 8,500 distinct CDR3 sequences, around 57% seen once. The sample's treatment: roughly 11-day PBMC culture with coronavirus spike peptide pools or control peptides (ViraFEST assay). Positive SARS-CoV-2 PCR tests in convalescent patients dated from March to December 2020, pre-Alpha, Beta and Delta. The chain links TRBV7-2 to TRBJ2-7, with 10 positions matching TRBD2. The J call may be faulty, since TRBJ2-5 better matches the DNA end. The sample was CD4+ T cells from blood, cultured in vitro. The origin of this receptor is a human donor who had recovered from COVID-19. The CDR3 sequence is CASSLVGLAGAKETQYF. The CDR3 region has the DNA TGTGCCAGCAGCCTAGTTGGGCTAGCGGGGGCGAAAGAGACCCAGTACTTC.